This T cell receptor (beta chain) was obtained from a study of blood T cell repertoires in COVID-19. Across the whole study: COVID-19 samples, acute and convalescent, were from the United States, Italy and Spain.

Profiled with immunoSEQ multiplex PCR; TCRdb holds only in-frame clones, not every one. Of hundreds of thousands of clones listed, approximately 86% were seen once; the top ten hold over 1%. The CDR3 is 15 amino acids. Germline lookup yields CDR1 LGHNA and CDR2 YSLEER. V shed 3 bases and J 6 bases; nucleotides not matched to a gene: 7. Sequencing input: peripheral blood. The clonotype was recovered from a man between 65 and 79 years old with acute or convalescent COVID-19. The chain is built from TRBV4-3 and TRBJ1-3; TRBD1 matches at 8 bases. The CDR3 DNA follows: TGCGCCAGCAGCCATGGACAGGGTCGTGTAAACACCATATATTTT. It specifies CASSHGQGRVNTIYF.